One and the same sample provided the 29 T cell receptor beta chains below, sequenced in a study of cytotoxic CD8 clonotypes in ibrutinib-treated CLL. Sequencing used immunoSEQ multiplex PCR; TCRdb keeps in-frame clones, though not all of them. The sample holds tens of thousands of clones, 70% to 75% seen once. Sequencing was performed on PBMCs, taken at disease progression, from a patient treated with ibrutinib. Every receptor here comes from a human donor with chronic lymphocytic leukemia.

The chain couples TRBV29-1 to TRBJ1-1; unclear D gene. The CDR3 consists of 13 residues. The germline gives CDR1 SQVTM, CDR2 ANQGSEA. V was pared by 8 bases and J by 1 base, with 14 bases between. The CDR3 nucleotides read TGCAGCCTATTAACAGTGGGGAACACTGAAGCTTTCTTT. Encoded protein: CSLLTVGNTEAFF.

The chain carries TRBV13 and TRBJ1-1, with D possibly matching TRBD1 (5 bases). The germline V and J ends were trimmed by 1 base and 4 bases, with 10 bases remaining between them. The CDR3 extends over 14 amino acids. Germline V gives CDR1 PRHDT, CDR2 FYEKMQ (reference sequence). As DNA, the CDR3 is TGTGCCAGCAGCTTAGTCCCGGGGGGCACTGAAGCTTTCTTT. It codes for CASSLVPGGTEAFF.

The chain recombines TRBV29-1 with TRBJ2-5; TRBD2 matches 11 bases. This CDR3 contains 13 residues. From germline, CDR1 is SQVTM and CDR2 ANQGSEA. CDR3 amino acids: CSVAGGPQETQYF. In DNA form, the CDR3 reads TGCAGTGTAGCGGGGGGGCCCCAAGAGACCCAGTACTTC.

The rearrangement joins TRBV9 to TRBJ1-2; D remains unclear. The CDR3 covers 15 residues. Trimming cost V 0 bases and J 4 bases, with 13 bases left between them. Germline V gives CDR1 SGDLS, CDR2 YYNGEE. The CDR3 region has the DNA TGTGCCAGCAGCGTAGGAGGGAAGGGAGGCTATGGCTACACCTTC. It translates to CASSVGGKGGYGYTF.

The chain is built from TRBV11-3 and TRBJ2-1; TRBD1 aligns across 7 bases. Germline V gene data show CDR1 as SGHNT and CDR2 as YENEEA. The CDR3 runs 15 residues. The V and J ends lost 5 bases and 3 bases, in that order; junction bases with no gene match: 7. CDR3 amino acids: CASSLGQANYNEQFF. The CDR3 DNA is TGTGCCAGCAGCCTTGGACAGGCTAACTACAATGAGCAGTTCTTC.

Remarks on this clone: Distinct nucleotide sequences in the sample also encode this CDR3. V gene TRBV2 combines with J gene TRBJ1-2, with 7 bases fitting TRBD1. Losses at the gene ends were 6 bases for V and 3 bases for J; bases not matched to a gene: 10. Germline assignment: CDR1 SNHLY and CDR2 FYNNEI. This CDR3 is 15 amino acids long. The CDR3 nucleotides read TGTGCCAGCAGGGTACAGGGGCTTAGTGACTATGGCTACACCTTC. Translating it yields CASRVQGLSDYGYTF.

The chain uses TRBV20-1 and TRBJ1-2; D is uncertain. Trimming shortened V by 6 bases and J by 1 base, and 6 bases separated the two germline ends. The CDR3 runs to 11 residues. Germline V gives CDR1 DFQATT, CDR2 SNEGSKA (reference sequence). CDR3 sequence reads: CSAPRNYGYTF. CDR3 coding DNA: TGCAGTGCCCCACGTAACTATGGCTACACCTTC.

CDR3 amino acids: CASSDRPGRTTDTQYF. The CDR3 coding sequence is TGTGCCAGCAGTGACCGGCCAGGGAGAACCACAGATACGCAGTATTTT. The rearrangement uses TRBV6-4 and TRBJ2-3; D tentatively reads TRBD1 or TRBD2 (5 bases each). CDR1 and CDR2 from the germline V gene are MRHNA and SNTAGT. The CDR3 extends over 16 amino acids. V was cut by 2 bases and J by 2 bases, with 14 bases left in between.

This clone was recorded only once. J is TRBJ2-5 and V is TRBV6-5, with 7 bases identical to TRBD1. The end of the DNA is better explained by TRBJ2-7, so the J call may be wrong. This CDR3 has 14 amino acids. The germline V gene has CDR1 MNHEY and CDR2 SVGAGI. The CDR3 here is CASSETDRTYEQYF. In nucleotides, the CDR3 is TGTGCCAGCAGTGAAACGGACAGGACCTACGAGCAGTACTTC.

The CDR3 sequence is CASSRSGRGGQWTQYF. CDR3 in DNA: TGTGCCAGCAGCCGCTCCGGGCGGGGGGGCCAGTGGACGCAGTATTTT. V usage is TRBV28 and J usage is TRBJ2-3, with 9 bases that match TRBD2. This CDR3 has 16 amino acids. J was trimmed by 9 bases and V by 6 bases; bases with no gene match: 16. From germline, CDR1 is MDHEN and CDR2 SYDVKM. The complete variable domain, with remaining parts taken from reference TRBV28 and TRBJ2-3, reads DVKVTQSSRYLVKRTGEKVFLECVQDMDHENMFWYRQDPGLGLRLIYFSYDVKMKEKGDIPEGYSVSREKKERFSLILESASTNQTSMYLCASSRSGRGGQWTQYFGPGTRLTVL.

The gene calls are TRBV5-4 and TRBJ2-3; 9 nucleotides line up with TRBD2. The CDR3 covers 15 residues. Losses at the gene ends were 3 bases for V and 1 base for J; bases not matched to a gene: 3. The germline CDR1 and CDR2 sequences are SGHNT and YYREEE (reference sequence). CDR3 residues: CASSSRTSGTDTQYF. The CDR3 nucleotides read TGTGCCAGCAGCTCCCGGACTAGCGGCACAGATACGCAGTATTTT.

The gene calls are TRBV27 and TRBJ1-1; D remains unclear. The germline V gene has CDR1 MNHEY and CDR2 SMNVEV (reference sequence). The germline V and J ends were trimmed by 6 bases and 1 base, with 3 bases remaining between them. The CDR3 totals 11 residues. In DNA form, the CDR3 reads TGTGCCAGCAGACAGAACACTGAAGCTTTCTTT. Protein: CASRQNTEAFF.

The V call is TRBV2, the J call TRBJ2-7; 7 bases agree with TRBD2. The CDR3 length is 13 residues. With 8 bases clipped from V and 6 bases from J, the junction kept 10 bases outside the gene matches. CDR1 SNHLY and CDR2 FYNNEI come from the germline V gene. CDR3 bases: TGTGCCAGCTCTGGACGGAGGGAGGGCGAGCAGTACTTC. It specifies CASSGRREGEQYF.

This clone appeared once. The chain links TRBV6-1 to TRBJ1-4; 7 nucleotides align to TRBD1. Trimming took 8 bases from V and 4 from J; bases not matched to a gene: 4. Germline lookup yields CDR1 MNHNS and CDR2 SASEGT. This CDR3 has 13 amino acids. The CDR3 DNA is TGTGCCAGCCTAGGGACAGTTAATGAAAAACTGTTTTTT. Translated, it gives CASLGTVNEKLFF.

J is TRBJ2-7 and V is TRBV19, with 10 nucleotides matching TRBD1. The length of the CDR3 is 15 residues. Germline V lookup: CDR1 LNHDA, CDR2 SQIVND (reference sequence). After removal of 6 bases from V and 0 bases from J, the junction contained 5 bases not matched to a gene. The CDR3 here is CASRAGTGVSYEQYF. Written as DNA, the CDR3 is TGTGCCAGTAGAGCCGGGACAGGGGTCTCCTACGAGCAGTACTTC.

V and J are TRBV2 and TRBJ1-6, with D tentatively TRBD1 (5 bases). Germline V gene sequence: CDR1 SNHLY, CDR2 FYNNEI. This CDR3 region has 15 residues. The ends were cut back, 2 bases at V and 9 bases at J, with 14 bases in the middle. For the CDR3, the DNA is TGTGCCAGCAGTGAATGGGCAGGGCTAAGTTCACCCCTCCACTTT. Its translation: CASSEWAGLSSPLHF.

Sample share makes this clone medium-sized. This chain joins TRBV6-5 and TRBJ1-2; TRBD1 agrees at 7 bases. The CDR3 consists of 13 residues. Germline CDR1 MNHEY, CDR2 SVGAGI. The J segment lost 4 bases and the V segment lost 4 bases, leaving 3 bases of the junction unmatched. CDR3 DNA sequence: TGTGCCAGCAGTTGGACAGGCATCTATGGCTACACCTTC. It is translated as CASSWTGIYGYTF.

The table lists this clone with a few counts. This chain connects TRBV18 to TRBJ2-1, with 16 bases aligning to TRBD2. Trimming cost V 3 bases and J 8 bases; bases outside gene matches: 4. Germline CDR1 is KGHSH and CDR2 is LQKENI. The CDR3 loop spans 16 amino acids. This chain's CDR3 is CASSPGTSGGAHEQFF. The CDR3 coding sequence is TGTGCCAGCTCACCCGGGACTAGCGGGGGGGCGCATGAGCAGTTCTTC.

The chain recombines TRBV6-4 with TRBJ1-1; possible D gene TRBD1, 6 bases. Trimming removed 4 bases from V and 6 bases from J, with 12 bases in between. The CDR3 consists of 13 residues. CDR1 is MRHNA and CDR2 is SNTAGT in the germline V gene. The CDR3 reads CASSVSQGAEAFF. CDR3 coding DNA: TGTGCCAGCAGTGTGTCACAGGGCGCTGAAGCTTTCTTT.

J is TRBJ2-1 and V is TRBV4-1; 7 positions match TRBD1. The trim removed 2 bases at V and 6 bases at J, leaving 10 bases unmatched. The CDR3 length is 16 residues. Per the germline V gene, CDR1 is MGHRA and CDR2 is YSYEKL. In DNA form, the CDR3 reads TGCGCCAGCAGCCAAACACGACAGGGCGCTGGCAATGAGCAGTTCTTC. This codes for CASSQTRQGAGNEQFF.

The chain links TRBV5-4 to TRBJ2-3, with D possibly TRBD2 on 6 matching bases. CDR3 size: 15 residues. From germline, CDR1 is SGHNT and CDR2 YYREEE (reference sequence). The V end was cut by 1 base, the J end by 6 bases, with 15 bases between. The CDR3 nucleotides are TGTGCCAGCAGCTTGAGTTTGGGCGGGGCGGATACGCAGTATTTT. This codes for CASSLSLGGADTQYF.

This sequence joins TRBV6-4 and TRBJ2-5; no definite D call. Between the trimmed V and J ends, which lost 4 bases and 0 bases, there was a span of 6 bases. Germline V CDR1 and CDR2: MRHNA, SNTAGT. The length of the CDR3 is 13 residues. The CDR3 DNA follows: TGTGCCAGCAGTGCCGAGTACCAAGAGACCCAGTACTTC. Translated, it gives CASSAEYQETQYF.

The chain couples TRBV6-5 to TRBJ1-2, with D hard to call. This CDR3 is built from 13 residues. Germline V CDR1 and CDR2: MNHEY, SVGAGI. V was trimmed by 6 bases and J by 3 bases, leaving 11 bases between them. The CDR3 is CASSPDGDYGYTF. CDR3 in DNA: TGTGCCAGCAGCCCAGACGGTGACTATGGCTACACCTTC.

The V call is TRBV10-3, the J call TRBJ1-4, with 12 positions matching TRBD1. CDR1 ENHRY and CDR2 SYGVKD come from the germline V gene. V lost 6 bases and J lost 8; bases outside the gene matches: 16. This CDR3 spans 18 amino acids. The CDR3 is CAIRVERDRGLQWEKLFF. CDR3 DNA: TGTGCCATCAGGGTCGAACGGGACAGGGGGCTTCAGTGGGAAAAACTGTTTTTT.

The rearrangement uses TRBV28 and TRBJ2-5; no reliable D call. The CDR3 covers 13 residues. V lost 6 bases and J lost 5, with 13 bases in between. CDR1 and CDR2 from the germline V gene are MDHEN and SYDVKM. The CDR3 coding sequence is TGTGCCAGCAGACTTCAAGGACCGGAGACCCAGTACTTC. Encoded protein: CASRLQGPETQYF.

The sample holds a few counts of this clone. The chain couples TRBV2 to TRBJ1-1; possibly TRBD1 for D (5 bases). V lost 8 bases, J lost 3 bases, and 13 bases lay in between. Germline loops: CDR1 SNHLY, CDR2 FYNNEI. The CDR3 contains 13 residues. The CDR3 DNA reads as TGTGCCAGCTACGGCTCGGGGGACACTGAAGCTTTCTTT. It encodes CASYGSGDTEAFF.

In this sample, this clone is medium-sized. The chain's CDR3 is CASSVGGSNEKLFF. Written as DNA, the CDR3 is TGTGCCAGCAGCGTAGGTGGTTCTAATGAAAAACTGTTTTTT. The chain couples TRBV9 to TRBJ1-4; D is undetermined. Germline V gives CDR1 SGDLS, CDR2 YYNGEE. The CDR3 has 14 residues. V was pared by 0 bases and J by 3 bases, with 6 bases between. Combining the CDR3 with reference TRBV9 and TRBJ1-4 gives the whole variable domain DSGVTQTPKHLITATGQRVTLRCSPRSGDLSVYWYQQSLDQGLQFLIQYYNGEERAKGNILERFSAQQFPDLHSELNLSSLELGDSALYFCASSVGGSNEKLFFGSGTQLSVL.

This chain links TRBV6-1 with TRBJ1-1; possible D gene TRBD1, 5 bases. Deletions cut 6 bases from V and 3 bases from J, with 14 bases between. The CDR3 spans 14 residues. CDR1 is MNHNS and CDR2 is SASEGT in the germline V gene. This CDR3 is CASRRDPRDTEAFF. The CDR3 coding sequence is TGTGCCAGCAGGCGGGACCCCCGGGACACTGAAGCTTTCTTT.

The genes are TRBV6-5 and TRBJ1-2; D unresolved. This CDR3 region has 14 residues. Germline assignment: CDR1 MNHEY and CDR2 SVGAGI. V gave up 0 bases and J gave up 6 bases, with 11 bases separating them. CDR3 residues: CASSYSMDQNGYTF. The CDR3 nucleotides are TGTGCCAGCAGTTACTCGATGGATCAAAATGGCTACACCTTC.